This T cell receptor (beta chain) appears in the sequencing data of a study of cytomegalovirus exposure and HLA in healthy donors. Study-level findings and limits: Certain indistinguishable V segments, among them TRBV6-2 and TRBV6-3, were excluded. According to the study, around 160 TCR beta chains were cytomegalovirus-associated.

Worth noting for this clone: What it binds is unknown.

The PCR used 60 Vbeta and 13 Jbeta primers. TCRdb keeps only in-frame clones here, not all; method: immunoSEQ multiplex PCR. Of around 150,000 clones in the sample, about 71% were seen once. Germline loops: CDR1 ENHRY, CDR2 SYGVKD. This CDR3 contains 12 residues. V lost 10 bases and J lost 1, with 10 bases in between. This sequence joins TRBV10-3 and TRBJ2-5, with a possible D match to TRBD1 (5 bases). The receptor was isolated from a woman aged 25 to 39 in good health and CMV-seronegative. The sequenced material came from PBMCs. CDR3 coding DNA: TGTGCCACCCGACAGACCCAAGAGACCCAGTACTTC. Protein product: CATRQTQETQYF.